These T cell receptor beta chains were read from a single sample in a study of T cells after posttransplantation cyclophosphamide. Assay used: immunoSEQ multiplex PCR; TCRdb lists only in-frame clones, some missing. The table has around 20,000 clones, under 99% seen once. Sample: naive CD4+ T cells sorted from PBMCs. Receptors were obtained from a man aged 35 to 55 in good health, CMV-negative, and a related stem cell transplant donor. CDR3s leave out the opening cysteine and the closing phenylalanine or tryptophan. Size is omitted from some rows. Given values are once, few, many or a class for expanded clones.

v_gene	abundance	CDR3aa
TRBV14	-	ASSLRGEDEQY
TRBV7-8	once	ASSLFRGSTEAF
TRBV5-4	-	ASGPERGETQY
TRBV7-9	-	ASSLSLEVFYSYEQY
TRBV6-5	-	ASSPRQGAAGELF
TRBV5-4	once	ASSHAGQANYEQY
TRBV6-1	-	ASSPGTRGETQY
TRBV30	once	AWKAADGPYEQY
TRBV29-1	-	SVVIAGLSYEQY
TRBV10-1	-	ASSEASRRETQY
TRBV7-3	-	ASSPLGTSVGYNEQF
TRBV7-3	-	ASSSPGLAGNNEQF
TRBV7-9	-	ASSRPGRDTQY
TRBV19	once	ASRTTEYGYT
TRBV27	-	ASTRLAPYEQY
TRBV5-6	-	ASRRTGDGEQY
TRBV10-3	-	AIKSREGTEAF
TRBV6-5	-	ASSSYSGMNTEAF
TRBV28	-	ASRTGLAGTYEQY
TRBV7-2	-	ASSLVGLGSETQY
TRBV6-5	-	ASSLRDRDYEQY
TRBV7-2	-	ASSLNRVYEQY
TRBV10-3	few	AISDSGSGTGELF
TRBV29-1	-	SGGSGTDTQY
TRBV7-2	-	ASSLGATNYEQF
TRBV7-2	-	ASSLGTSGGLNEQF
TRBV4-2	-	ASSQDSLGQY
TRBV4-3	-	ASSQDPNLEAGYT
TRBV10-1	-	ASSEAGVDQPQH
TRBV29-1	-	SAGVNEQF